Listed below are T cell receptor beta chains from one sample, sequenced in a study of blood T cell repertoires in COVID-19. The data were produced by immunoSEQ multiplex PCR, yet TCRdb's version contains in-frame clones alone and is incomplete. The sample shows 250,000 to 350,000 clones, about 81% of them seen only once. The sequencing input was peripheral blood. Source of these receptors: a human donor with COVID-19, enrolled during active disease. The donor label of this sample is uncertain. The CDR3 runs from the conserved cysteine through the conserved F or W. A D gene is named only where the DNA matches it firmly. Clone size appears in some rows only: once, few, many, or a class for an expanded clone.

J gene | D gene | V gene | clone size | CDR3 protein | CDR3 DNA
TRBJ1-1 | . | TRBV6-2/TRBV6-3 | . | CASSYSEGLTEAFF | TGTGCCAGCAGTTACAGCGAGGGACTCACTGAAGCTTTCTTT
TRBJ2-5 | . | TRBV7-7 | . | CASSFAAQETQYF | TGTGCTAGCAGCTTCGCGGCTCAAGAGACCCAGTACTTC
TRBJ2-5 | TRBD2 | TRBV14 | . | CASSQGDRLAGETQYF | TGTGCCAGCAGCCAAGGGGATCGACTAGCCGGAGAGACCCAGTACTTC
TRBJ2-7 | TRBD2 | TRBV19 | . | CASSGTSDIYEQYF | TGTGCCAGTAGCGGGACTAGCGATATCTACGAGCAGTACTTC
TRBJ1-1 | TRBD1 | TRBV27 | . | CASSFRQGGTEAFF | TGTGCCAGCAGTTTTCGCCAGGGGGGCACTGAAGCTTTCTTT
TRBJ2-5 | . | TRBV6-1 | . | CASSEDRRVPYQETQYF | TGTGCCAGCAGTGAAGATAGACGGGTTCCCTACCAAGAGACCCAGTACTTC
TRBJ2-1 | . | TRBV28 | once | CASLSREQSYNEQFF | TGTGCCAGCCTCTCAAGGGAGCAATCCTACAATGAGCAGTTCTTC
TRBJ1-5 | TRBD1 | TRBV10-3 | . | CAIGRDRGNQPQHF | TGTGCCATCGGCCGGGACAGGGGCAATCAGCCCCAGCATTTT
TRBJ2-5 | TRBD1 | TRBV5-4 | . | CASSGDSATQETQYF | TGTGCCAGCAGCGGGGACAGTGCGACCCAAGAGACCCAGTACTTC
TRBJ2-7 | . | TRBV30 | few | CAWSSGYEQYF | TGTGCCTGGAGCAGCGGCTACGAGCAGTACTTC
TRBJ1-5 | . | TRBV29-1 | . | CSVEVGGTQHF | TGCAGCGTTGAAGTGGGGGGGACCCAGCATTTT
TRBJ2-2 | TRBD2 | TRBV28 | . | CASKASGRAATGELFF | TGTGCCAGCAAGGCTAGCGGGAGGGCCGCCACCGGGGAGCTGTTTTTT
TRBJ2-7 | . | TRBV25-1 | once | CASRPRGSYEQYF | TGTGCCAGCAGACCCCGGGGATCCTACGAGCAGTACTTC
TRBJ2-1 | TRBD1 | TRBV9 | once | CASSVGTGGPNEQFF | TGTGCCAGCAGCGTGGGGACAGGAGGTCCCAATGAGCAGTTCTTC
TRBJ2-5 | . | TRBV3-1/TRBV3-2 | . | CASSRSSSGPQETQYF | TGTGCCAGCAGCCGATCCTCAAGCGGGCCACAAGAGACCCAGTACTTC
TRBJ1-5 | TRBD1 | TRBV19 | few | CASSALGQGGNQPQHF | TGTGCCAGTAGTGCGTTGGGGCAGGGGGGCAATCAGCCCCAGCATTTT
TRBJ2-5 | . | TRBV7-9 | . | CASRAGLSLGGTQYF | TGTGCCAGCAGGGCGGGACTCTCCTTGGGGGGGACCCAGTACTTC
TRBJ1-2 | . | TRBV29-1 | . | CSVAGSGDYYGYTF | TGCAGCGTTGCGGGGTCGGGGGATTACTATGGCTACACCTTC
TRBJ1-5 | TRBD1 | TRBV19 | . | CASSSGTGAPSNQPQHF | TGTGCCAGTAGTAGCGGGACAGGGGCTCCCAGCAATCAGCCCCAGCATTTT
TRBJ2-5 | TRBD2 | TRBV4-1 | few | CASSQAELAEQETQYF | TGCGCCAGCAGCCAAGCCGAACTAGCGGAACAAGAGACCCAGTACTTC
TRBJ2-1 | . | TRBV5-1 | . | CASSLGGTRSYNEQFF | TGCGCCAGCAGCTTGGGCGGGACTCGGTCGTACAATGAGCAGTTCTTC
TRBJ2-1 | TRBD2 | TRBV3-1/TRBV3-2 | . | CASSQGSGRANEQFF | TGTGCCAGCAGCCAAGGGAGCGGGAGGGCCAATGAGCAGTTCTTC
TRBJ1-3 | . | TRBV19 | . | CASSPIETGMRSGNTIYF | TGTGCCAGTAGTCCTATCGAGACGGGGATGAGGTCTGGAAACACCATATATTTT
TRBJ1-2 | TRBD1 | TRBV15 | few | CATSREARQGGYTF | TGTGCCACCAGCAGAGAGGCTAGACAGGGCGGCTACACCTTC
TRBJ1-2 | . | TRBV18 | . | CASSPPDFGYTF | TGTGCCAGCTCACCCCCGGACTTTGGCTACACCTTC
TRBJ2-7 | . | TRBV19 | . | CASSSLPGYEQYF | TGTGCCAGTAGTAGCCTCCCGGGGTACGAGCAGTACTTC
TRBJ2-1 | . | TRBV28 | . | CASSPWDSFVGTSYNEQFF | TGTGCCAGCAGTCCCTGGGACAGCTTTGTCGGGACTTCCTACAATGAGCAGTTCTTC
TRBJ2-5 | TRBD1 | TRBV11-2 | once | CASSFIPRGETQYF | TGTGCCAGCAGCTTTATACCCAGGGGGGAGACCCAGTACTTC
TRBJ2-1 | . | TRBV18 | . | CASSPLRGSYNEQFF | TGTGCCAGCTCACCTCTCAGGGGCTCCTACAATGAGCAGTTCTTC
TRBJ2-7 | . | TRBV10-3 | . | CAIARQGLKGYEQYF | TGTGCCATCGCCAGGCAGGGGCTGAAAGGCTACGAGCAGTACTTC
TRBJ1-5 | TRBD1 | TRBV20-1 | . | CSACAPGQGLLNQPQHF | TGCAGTGCTTGTGCCCCCGGACAGGGGCTTCTCAATCAGCCCCAGCATTTT
TRBJ1-1 | . | TRBV28 | . | CATTGQEVQAFF | TGTGCCACTACGGGCCAGGAGGTGCAAGCTTTCTTT
TRBJ2-1 | . | TRBV11-2 | once | CASNLNRDLYNEQFF | TGTGCCAGCAACTTGAACAGGGACCTCTACAATGAGCAGTTCTTC
TRBJ1-6 | TRBD1 | TRBV7-2 | . | CASQLRRTGRDSPLHF | TGTGCCAGTCAGCTACGGCGGACAGGTCGTGATTCACCCCTCCACTTT
TRBJ2-7 | TRBD2 | TRBV7-2 | . | CASGGDFGSYEQYF | TGTGCCAGCGGGGGGGACTTCGGATCCTACGAGCAGTACTTC
TRBJ2-5 | . | TRBV19 | . | CASSQSGSETQYF | TGTGCCAGTAGTCAGAGCGGTTCGGAGACCCAGTACTTC
TRBJ1-6 | . | TRBV11-3 | . | CASSSEARSDSPLHF | TGTGCCAGCAGCTCGGAAGCTAGGTCCGACTCACCCCTCCACTTT
TRBJ1-1 | . | TRBV4-1 | . | CASSHVGRLGEAFF | TGCGCCAGCAGCCACGTTGGTCGACTAGGAGAAGCTTTCTTT
TRBJ2-3 | TRBD2 | TRBV14 | few | CASSQVESGRAKDTQYF | TGTGCCAGCAGCCAGGTCGAGAGCGGGAGGGCCAAAGATACGCAGTATTTT
TRBJ1-2 | . | TRBV9 | few | CASSVESQNYGYTF | TGTGCCAGCAGCGTAGAAAGTCAGAACTATGGCTACACCTTC
TRBJ1-1 | TRBD1 | TRBV7-3 | . | CASSPDREAAFF | TGTGCCAGCAGCCCCGACAGGGAGGCAGCTTTCTTT